The source of this T cell receptor beta chain is a study of blood T cell repertoires in COVID-19. Across the study: There were acute and convalescent COVID-19 samples, and they came from the United States, Italy and Spain.

This CDR3 region has 14 residues. The germline gives CDR1 MNHEY, CDR2 SMNVEV (reference sequence). Trimming removed 2 bases at V and 2 bases at J, with 7 bases between. The data were produced by immunoSEQ multiplex PCR, yet TCRdb's version contains in-frame clones alone and is incomplete. The table has about 290,000 clones, just under 85% seen once. J is TRBJ2-1 and V is TRBV27; D is ambiguous. The sample was peripheral blood. The receptor's source is a woman between 45 and 65 years old with active or convalescent COVID-19. For the CDR3, the DNA is TGTGCCAGCAGTTTAAGGCGGACCTACAATGAGCAGTTCTTC. Protein: CASSLRRTYNEQFF.